The 11 T cell receptor beta chains in this list originate from one sample, sequenced in a study of blood T cell repertoires in COVID-19. Using immunoSEQ multiplex PCR, the repertoire was profiled, and TCRdb retains in-frame clones only, with some absent. The data show 150,000 or so clones, about 73% seen once. Material: peripheral blood. These receptors all come from a man aged 80 or over with acute or convalescent COVID-19.

The CDR3 DNA is TGTGCCAGCAGCACCGACAGGGATTACTATGGCTACACCTTC. This translates into CASSTDRDYYGYTF. The V call is TRBV5-4, the J call TRBJ1-2, with 7 nucleotides matching TRBD1. There are 14 residues in the CDR3. Germline-derived CDR1 and CDR2 are SGHNT and YYREEE (reference sequence). Trimming removed 4 bases from V and 3 bases from J; junction bases left unmatched: 6.

The sample holds one count of this clone. V gene TRBV28 combines with J gene TRBJ2-4; D is possibly TRBD1 (6 bases). V shed 5 bases and J shed 0 bases, with 17 bases lying between them. The CDR3 runs to 17 residues. The germline V gene has CDR1 MDHEN and CDR2 SYDVKM. For the CDR3, the DNA is TGTGCCAGCAGTCCAGCCGCAGGGGATCTAGCCAAAAACATTCAGTACTTC. Translation gives CASSPAAGDLAKNIQYF.

The chain employs TRBV3-1 (or the pseudogene TRBV3-2) and TRBJ2-1; TRBD1 aligns across 7 bases. Germline V lookup: CDR1 LGHDT, CDR2 YNNKEL (reference sequence). Unmatched junction bases numbered 9, after V lost 4 bases and J lost 0 bases. This CDR3 contains 17 residues. CDR3 residues: CASSRRDSAFSYNEQFF. In DNA, the CDR3 is TGTGCCAGCAGCCGCCGGGACAGCGCATTCTCCTACAATGAGCAGTTCTTC.

J is TRBJ1-3 and V is TRBV5-4; TRBD1 might be the D (6 bases). V gave up 0 bases and J gave up 2 bases, with 6 bases separating them. Per the germline V gene, CDR1 is SGHNT and CDR2 is YYREEE (reference sequence). CDR3 length equals 14 residues. Here the CDR3 reads CASSLAGAGNTIYF. DNA of the CDR3: TGTGCCAGCAGCTTGGCAGGGGCTGGAAACACCATATATTTT.

This clone was recorded only once. The chain is built from TRBV5-4 and TRBJ1-2; TRBD1 might be the D (6 bases). CDR1 and CDR2 from the germline V gene are SGHNT and YYREEE (reference sequence). This CDR3 contains 13 residues. Deletions cut 2 bases from V and 8 bases from J, with 13 bases between. For the CDR3, the DNA is TGTGCCAGCAGCTTTGACAGGAAAGAAGGCTACACCTTC. As protein: CASSFDRKEGYTF.

Remarks on this clone: Other DNA sequences in this sample translate to the same CDR3. This chain connects TRBV12-3 or TRBV12-4 to TRBJ2-6; no definite D call. Trimming cost V 5 bases and J 4 bases, with 6 bases left between them. The CDR3 totals 13 residues. In DNA, the CDR3 is TGTGCCAGCAGTCTTTCGGGGGCCAACGTCCTGACTTTC. Its translation is CASSLSGANVLTF.

The chain carries TRBV2 and TRBJ1-1; 7 bases are shared with TRBD1. This CDR3 spans 14 amino acids. Unmatched junction bases numbered 8, after V lost 6 bases and J lost 4 bases. Per germline, CDR1 SNHLY and CDR2 FYNNEI. Here the CDR3 reads CASSGDSFGTEAFF. The CDR3 nucleotides are TGTGCCAGCAGCGGGGACAGTTTCGGCACTGAAGCTTTCTTT.

The J gene is TRBJ1-5, the V gene TRBV2; D possibly corresponds to TRBD1 (6 bases). The CDR3 loop spans 13 amino acids. Trimming took off 6 bases at V and 2 bases at J, with 8 bases between the two ends. Looked up from germline, CDR1 is SNHLY and CDR2 is FYNNEI. For the CDR3, the DNA is TGTGCCAGCAGGGACAGACGCAATCAGCCCCAGCATTTT. It encodes CASRDRRNQPQHF.

V gene TRBV2 combines with J gene TRBJ1-1; 10 bases align to TRBD1. The CDR3 loop spans 14 amino acids. From germline, CDR1 is SNHLY and CDR2 FYNNEI. Trimming took 4 bases from V and 5 from J; bases not matched to a gene: 4. The CDR3 nucleotides are TGTGCCAGCAGTGGACAGGGGGCGGGAACTGAAGCTTTCTTT. This sequence encodes CASSGQGAGTEAFF.

The chain uses TRBV6-4 and TRBJ1-4; 7 bases are a match to TRBD1. The germline V gene has CDR1 MRHNA and CDR2 SNTAGT. V trimming: 7 bases; J trimming: 3 bases; junction bases outside the gene matches: 8. The CDR3 consists of 15 residues. The CDR3 sequence is CASNIGQAANEKLFF. CDR3 nucleotides: TGTGCCAGCAATATCGGACAGGCGGCTAATGAAAAACTGTTTTTT.

The V and J genes are TRBV6-1 and TRBJ1-1; TRBD1 matches at 10 bases. In germline, CDR1 is MNHNS, CDR2 SASEGT. With V trimmed by 3 bases and J by 4 bases, 5 bases remained unmatched. There are 15 residues in the CDR3. The CDR3, as DNA: TGTGCCAGCAGTGACGGACGGGACAGGGGCACTGAAGCTTTCTTT. This encodes CASSDGRDRGTEAFF.